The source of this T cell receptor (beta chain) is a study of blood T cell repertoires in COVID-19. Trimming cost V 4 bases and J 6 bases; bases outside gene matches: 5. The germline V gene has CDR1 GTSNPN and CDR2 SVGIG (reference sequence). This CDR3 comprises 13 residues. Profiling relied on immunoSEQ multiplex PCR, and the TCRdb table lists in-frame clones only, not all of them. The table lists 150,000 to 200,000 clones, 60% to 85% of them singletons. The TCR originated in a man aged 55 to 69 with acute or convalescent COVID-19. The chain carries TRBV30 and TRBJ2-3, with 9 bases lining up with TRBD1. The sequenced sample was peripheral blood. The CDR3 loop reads CAWIKQGADTQYF. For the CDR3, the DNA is TGTGCCTGGATTAAACAGGGGGCCGATACGCAGTATTTT.